One sample yielded the 32 T cell receptor beta chains listed below, sequenced in a study of T cells in Graves' hyperthyroidism and ophthalmopathy. Template material for amplifying TCR beta CDR3 regions consisted of RNA transcripts. During a first-round RT-PCR of the TCR CDR3, the HTBI primer set was used. TCRdb re-called the multiplex PCR reads with MiXCR, one entry per CDR3 protein. This sample carries approximately 690,000 distinct CDR3 sequences, under 25% of them seen once, and the ten largest clones take 34%. The sample comprised blood. The receptors originated from a man aged 30 to 45 with Graves' ophthalmopathy.

As DNA, the CDR3 is TGCGCCAGCAGTTCGAACGGCCCCTACGAGCAGTACTTC. Translating gives CASSSNGPYEQYF. This chain links TRBV5-1 with TRBJ2-7; D ambiguous. This CDR3 spans 13 amino acids. Trimming pared 5 bases from V and 2 bases from J, leaving 11 bases between. Germline CDR1 reads SGHRS; CDR2 reads YFSETQ.

On this clonotype itself: A read error is possible here, since a much larger clone lies one base away. The rearrangement links TRBV20-1 to TRBJ2-7, with 12 bases that match TRBD1. The germline CDR1 and CDR2 sequences are DFQATT and SNEGSKA (reference sequence). Unmatched junction bases numbered 6, after V lost 0 bases and J lost 0 bases. CDR3 length: 17 amino acids. The CDR3 loop is CSARDPLGQGASYEQYF. The CDR3 nucleotides are TGCAGTGCTAGAGATCCCCTGGGACAGGGGGCCTCCTACGAGCAGTACTTC.

This clonotype has just a few counts. The V call is TRBV7-8, the J call TRBJ2-1; D tentatively fits TRBD1 or TRBD2 (5 bases each). CDR3 length: 17 amino acids. In germline, CDR1 is SGHVS, CDR2 FQNEAQ. V lost 4 bases, J lost 7 bases, and 23 bases lay in between. The CDR3: CASSYPGWGRERNEQFF. The CDR3 nucleotides are TGTGCCAGCAGCTACCCCGGGTGGGGGAGAGAAAGGAATGAGCAGTTCTTC.

This clonotype was seen only a few times. The V and J genes are TRBV28 and TRBJ2-3, with TRBD1 matching 8 bases. CDR3 length: 13 residues. J lost 3 bases, V lost 11 bases, and 7 bases had no gene match. Germline V CDR1 and CDR2: MDHEN, SYDVKM. This CDR3 reads CAANRQGTDTQYF. The CDR3 DNA reads TGTGCCGCGAATAGACAGGGGACAGATACGCAGTATTTT.

V gene TRBV20-1 combines with J gene TRBJ1-1; TRBD1 is a possible D gene (6 bases). The germline V gene encodes CDR1 DFQATT and CDR2 SNEGSKA (reference sequence). V lost 5 bases and J lost 3, with 16 bases in between. The CDR3 totals 14 residues. The CDR3 DNA sequence: TGCAGTGCTCGACGAGGGGGGGGGGACACTGAAGCTTTCTTT. It specifies CSARRGGGDTEAFF.

This clonotype has more than one count but fewer than ten. The V call is TRBV7-9, the J call TRBJ2-7; TRBD1 or TRBD2 may be the D gene (5 bases each). Germline CDR1 and CDR2: SEHNR and FQNEAQ (reference sequence). V gave up 4 bases and J gave up 5 bases, with 21 bases separating them. The CDR3 runs to 16 residues. For the CDR3, the DNA is TGTGCCAGCAGCTCGGGACGACGAACAGGCACCGACGAGCAGTACTTC. It encodes CASSSGRRTGTDEQYF.

This clonotype was seen more than once but under ten times. Here the CDR3 reads CSASGRTGQETQYF. In DNA form, the CDR3 reads TGCAGTGCTAGTGGACGGACGGGCCAAGAGACCCAGTACTTC. The V gene is TRBV20-1, the J gene TRBJ2-5; D remains unclear. Between the trimmed V and J ends, which lost 3 bases and 1 base, there was a span of 12 bases. CDR1 DFQATT and CDR2 SNEGSKA come from the germline V gene (reference sequence). CDR3 length equals 14 residues.

This clonotype was detected only a few times. The chain combines TRBV11-2 with TRBJ2-5; 10 bases fit TRBD2. Trimming at V came to 3 bases and at J to 5 bases, leaving 15 bases not matched to a gene. The CDR3 contains 18 residues. Germline V gene data show CDR1 as SGHAT and CDR2 as FQNNGV. The CDR3 nucleotides are TGTGCCAGCAGCTTGAGCGGGAGGGCCACGCAGAGAGGGGAGACCCAGTACTTC. It codes for CASSLSGRATQRGETQYF.

This chain uses TRBV4-1 with TRBJ2-7; no firm D call. This CDR3 comprises 15 residues. Germline V CDR1 and CDR2: MGHRA, YSYEKL. The V gene lost 0 bases and the J gene lost 2 bases, with 11 bases spanning the gap. The CDR3 nucleotides are TGCGCCAGCAGCCAAGAGATTACAGTCACCTACGAGCAGTACTTC. Translation: CASSQEITVTYEQYF.

With respect to this clonotype: This sequence may be a read error, since a much larger clone differs from it by one base. Lacking the conserved final phenylalanine or tryptophan, this CDR3 likely reflects a read error. The chain carries TRBV11-2 and TRBJ2-7; D unclear. Germline CDR1 and CDR2: SGHAT and FQNNGV. The CDR3 length is 10 residues. V lost 6 bases to trimming and J lost 8 bases, with 8 bases between them. Written as DNA, the CDR3 is TGTGCCAGCAGTCACCAGCAGCAGTACCTC. As protein: CASSHQQQYL.

This clonotype was recorded a few times. The chain has TRBV3-1 and TRBJ2-3; 13 bases map to TRBD2. V lost 1 base to trimming and J lost 5 bases; unmatched junction nucleotides: 9. The CDR3 length is 18 residues. Germline lookup yields CDR1 LGHDT and CDR2 YNNKEL (reference sequence). CDR3 region: CASSQVPQGLAGVDTQYF. CDR3 in DNA: TGTGCCAGCAGCCAAGTCCCTCAAGGACTAGCGGGAGTAGATACGCAGTATTTT.

V usage is TRBV10-3 and J usage is TRBJ2-1, with 9 positions matching TRBD1. CDR1 and CDR2 (germline): ENHRY, SYGVKD. This CDR3 has 15 residues. Trimming at V came to 2 bases and at J to 7 bases, leaving 6 bases not matched to a gene. CDR3 sequence: CAISEGGQGHNEQFF. In DNA form, the CDR3 reads TGTGCCATCAGTGAGGGGGGACAGGGTCATAATGAGCAGTTCTTC.

This clonotype came up a few times. A junction boundary mismatches the germline segment, possibly from a read error. The chain's CDR3 is CANSPPAIWHEQFF. CDR3 sequence (DNA): TGTGCCAACTCACCACCCGCCATATGGCATGAGCAGTTCTTC. This chain uses TRBV18 with TRBJ2-1; D remains ambiguous. There are 14 residues in the CDR3. CDR1 and CDR2 (germline): KGHSH, LQKENI.

This chain links TRBV10-3 with TRBJ1-1, with 10 nucleotides matching TRBD1. The CDR3 is 15 residues long. The V segment lost 7 bases and the J segment 2 bases; nucleotides outside the gene matches: 7. Germline V gives CDR1 ENHRY, CDR2 SYGVKD. The CDR3 DNA reads TGTGCCATCATTTCGGGGGACAGGGGAAACACTGAAGCTTTCTTT. It codes for CAIISGDRGNTEAFF.

There are many counts of this clonotype. The chain combines TRBV12-3 or TRBV12-4 with TRBJ1-4; 11 nucleotides line up with TRBD1. The trim removed 7 bases at V and 7 bases at J, leaving 5 bases unmatched. The CDR3 runs to 14 residues. The chain's CDR3 is CASTAGTGGEKLFF. CDR3 nucleotide sequence: TGTGCCAGCACCGCCGGGACAGGGGGTGAAAAACTGTTTTTT.

CDR3 loop: CAWDGETSGPSYEQYF. CDR3 sequence (DNA): TGTGCCTGGGACGGCGAGACTAGCGGTCCATCCTACGAGCAGTACTTC. J is TRBJ2-7 and V is TRBV30; 9 bases agree with TRBD2. Germline V gene sequence: CDR1 GTSNPN, CDR2 SVGIG (reference sequence). The CDR3 is 16 residues long. Trimming at V came to 5 bases and at J to 1 base, leaving 12 bases not matched to a gene.

This clonotype was found a few times. The CDR3 region has the DNA TGTGCCAGCAGTCCGTACCTCCGTGGGACAGGGCTAGAAAAACTGTTTTTT. This translates into CASSPYLRGTGLEKLFF. The chain couples TRBV28 to TRBJ1-4, with 9 bases fitting TRBD1. Germline V gives CDR1 MDHEN, CDR2 SYDVKM. V lost 5 bases, J lost 8 bases, and 15 bases stayed unmatched. The CDR3 length is 17 residues.

This clonotype has more than one count but fewer than ten. The chain has TRBV9 and TRBJ2-7; weak D call: TRBD2 (5 bases). V dropped 3 bases and J dropped 6 bases, with 19 bases sitting between them. Germline CDR1 reads SGDLS; CDR2 reads YYNGEE. The CDR3 runs 15 residues. CDR3 residues: CASSGGRTLKGEQYF. DNA of the CDR3: TGTGCCAGCAGCGGAGGGCGGACCCTAAAGGGCGAGCAGTACTTC. The variable domain in full, completed from reference TRBV9 and TRBJ2-7, reads DSGVTQTPKHLITATGQRVTLRCSPRSGDLSVYWYQQSLDQGLQFLIQYYNGEERAKGNILERFSAQQFPDLHSELNLSSLELGDSALYFCASSGGRTLKGEQYFGPGTRLTVT.

This clonotype was seen only a few times. J is TRBJ1-6 and V is TRBV12-3 or TRBV12-4; a possible D gene is TRBD1 (6 bases). V lost 7 bases, J lost 7 bases, and 17 bases lay in between. This CDR3 has 15 amino acids. CDR3 nucleotide sequence: TGTGCCAGCACCTTAGCCGCCAGGGGAAATTCACCCCTCCACTTT. Translating it yields CASTLAARGNSPLHF.

This clonotype occurred many times. V gene TRBV28 combines with J gene TRBJ1-1; perhaps TRBD1 as D (5 bases). Germline V gene sequence: CDR1 MDHEN, CDR2 SYDVKM. Trimming took 4 bases from V and 4 from J, leaving 16 bases between them. The CDR3 is made up of 15 amino acids. CDR3 nucleotides: TGTGCCAGCAGTTGGTCTGTGGGGGGTACCACTGAAGCTTTCTTT. Translated, it gives CASSWSVGGTTEAFF.

The chain has TRBV7-2 and TRBJ2-7; D possibly corresponds to TRBD1 (6 bases). The CDR3 has 16 amino acids. Germline lookup yields CDR1 SGHTA and CDR2 FQGNSA. The germline V and J ends were trimmed by 1 base and 7 bases, with 20 bases remaining between them. The CDR3 sequence: CASSLDGAGDRLEQYF. CDR3 coding DNA: TGTGCCAGCAGCTTAGATGGTGCAGGGGATCGATTAGAGCAGTACTTC.

This clonotype was seen more than once but under ten times. This rearrangement joins TRBV18 to TRBJ2-1; 9 bases match TRBD1. The CDR3 contains 16 residues. Germline values: CDR1 KGHSH, CDR2 LQKENI. The V segment lost 1 base and the J segment 3 bases; nucleotides outside the gene matches: 4. CDR3: CASSPQGTGSYNEQFF. CDR3 DNA: TGTGCCAGCTCACCACAAGGGACAGGGAGCTACAATGAGCAGTTCTTC.

This clonotype occurred a few times. The chain has TRBV11-2 and TRBJ2-6; no reliable D call. The V gene lost 8 bases and the J gene lost 0 bases, with 2 bases spanning the gap. Per the germline V gene, CDR1 is SGHAT and CDR2 is FQNNGV. The CDR3 length is 12 residues. In nucleotides, the CDR3 is TGTGCCAGCGGCTCTGGGGCCAACGTCCTGACTTTC. It specifies CASGSGANVLTF.

To note about this clonotype: This could be a read error, since a much larger clone is one nucleotide away. V and J are TRBV3-2 and TRBJ1-2; TRBD1 was called by the table and not checked on the DNA. TRBV3-2 is listed as a pseudogene. The CDR3 has 16 residues. CDR3 region: CASSQEGYGDNYGHTF. The CDR3 nucleotides are TGTGCCAGCAGCCAAGAGGGGTACGGGGACAACTATGGCCACACCTTC.

The chain couples TRBV9 to TRBJ1-2; possible D gene TRBD1, 6 bases. The germline V and J ends were trimmed by 4 bases and 3 bases, with 22 bases remaining between them. Germline V gene data show CDR1 as SGDLS and CDR2 as YYNGEE. This CDR3 is 17 amino acids long. In DNA form, the CDR3 reads TGTGCCAGCAGCCCTCGTAGTAGTGCGACAGGAGACTATGGCTACACCTTC. Translating it yields CASSPRSSATGDYGYTF. The whole variable domain, filled in from reference TRBV9 and TRBJ1-2, reads DSGVTQTPKHLITATGQRVTLRCSPRSGDLSVYWYQQSLDQGLQFLIQYYNGEERAKGNILERFSAQQFPDLHSELNLSSLELGDSALYFCASSPRSSATGDYGYTFGSGTRLTVV.

This clonotype was found a few times. The genes are TRBV29-1 and TRBJ1-1; D is unclear. This CDR3 comprises 11 residues. The V gene lost 5 bases and the J gene lost 1 base, with 5 bases spanning the gap. Germline values: CDR1 SQVTM, CDR2 ANQGSEA. CDR3 in amino acids: CSVIPNTEAFF. CDR3 DNA: TGCAGCGTTATTCCGAACACTGAAGCTTTCTTT.

The gene calls are TRBV5-5 and TRBJ2-7; D perhaps matches TRBD1 (7 bases). This CDR3 contains 13 residues. The V and J ends lost 4 bases and 7 bases respectively, with 15 bases between them. Germline loops: CDR1 SGHKS, CDR2 YYEKEE (reference sequence). CDR3 protein: CASSGGTVKEQYF. The DNA of the CDR3 is TGTGCCAGCAGCGGAGGGACAGTGAAAGAGCAGTACTTC.

This clonotype was counted between two and nine times. This chain links TRBV12-3 or TRBV12-4 with TRBJ1-5; possibly TRBD1 for D (6 bases). The CDR3 length is 16 residues. With 1 base removed from V and 3 bases from J, the gap between germline ends came to 13 bases. CDR3 sequence: CASSLGTDHYNQPQHF. CDR3 bases: TGTGCCAGCAGTTTAGGGACAGACCACTACAATCAGCCCCAGCATTTT.

The V call is TRBV4-1, the J call TRBJ2-1, with D perhaps matching TRBD2 (6 bases). V was trimmed by 1 base and J by 13 bases, leaving 11 bases between them. CDR3 size: 12 residues. Germline CDR1 and CDR2: MGHRA and YSYEKL. In DNA, the CDR3 is TGCGCCAGCAGCCAAGGCAGCGGGCTTCAGTTCTTC. This codes for CASSQGSGLQFF.

This clonotype was seen a handful of times. The rearrangement links TRBV15 to TRBJ2-7; tentatively, D is TRBD1 (5 bases). The CDR3 covers 14 residues. Between the trimmed V and J ends, which lost 3 bases and 3 bases, there was a span of 12 bases. Germline values: CDR1 LNHNV, CDR2 YYDKDF (reference sequence). The CDR3 nucleotides are TGTGCCACCAGCAGTGGACACACCTACTACGAGCAGTACTTC. Translated: CATSSGHTYYEQYF.

This chain links TRBV6-5 with TRBJ2-5; the D is unclear. The germline gives CDR1 MNHEY, CDR2 SVGAGI. The CDR3 runs to 15 residues. Trimming took off 0 bases at V and 1 base at J, with 9 bases between the two ends. The CDR3 region has the DNA TGTGCCAGCAGTTACTCGGAACTACTCCAAGAGACCCAGTACTTC. Protein sequence: CASSYSELLQETQYF.

This clonotype was observed many times. V gene TRBV18 combines with J gene TRBJ2-7; 10 bases match TRBD2. V dropped 0 bases and J dropped 2; count of bases not matched to a gene: 1. CDR1 is KGHSH and CDR2 is LQKENI in the germline V gene. The CDR3 consists of 15 residues. The CDR3 nucleotides are TGTGCCAGCTCACCACCGGGACTAGCGACCTACGAGCAGTACTTC. Amino acids: CASSPPGLATYEQYF.